Listed here is a single T cell receptor (beta chain). Profiling relied on immunoSEQ multiplex PCR, and the TCRdb table lists in-frame clones only, not all of them. The sample yields some 78,000 clones, about 83% seen once. This entry belongs to a study of blood T cell repertoires in COVID-19. The CDR3 runs to 16 residues. Per germline, CDR1 ENHRY and CDR2 SYGVKD. Trimming cost V 10 bases and J 2 bases; bases outside gene matches: 14. The sequence came from a middle-aged man with acute or convalescent COVID-19. This chain uses TRBV10-3 with TRBJ2-3, with TRBD1 identical over 8 bases. Input material: peripheral blood. CDR3 region: CATRGLDSGNTDTQYF. The CDR3 bases are TGTGCCACCAGGGGGCTGGACAGTGGGAACACAGATACGCAGTATTTT.